The clone carrying this TCR beta chain was observed at least ten times. Library preparation (for TCRbeta) was performed with unique molecular identifiers. TCRdb redid the calling of the PCR reads with MiXCR, one entry per CDR3 protein. Seen here are fewer than 350,000 distinct CDR3 sequences, around 10% observed once, and the top ten hold about a quarter. There are 15 residues in the CDR3. V lost 1 base to trimming and J lost 0 bases, with 10 bases between them. The V gene's germline CDR1 is DFQATT and CDR2 SNEGSKA (reference sequence). The data belong to a study of T-cell reconstitution after alpha-beta-depleted transplantation in children.

V is TRBV20-1 and J is TRBJ2-1; D is unresolved. The sequencing here drew on peripheral blood, taken 180 days after TCRalphabeta/CD19-depleted stem cell transplant. The source is a male patient aged 2-9 years who had a stem cell transplant for chronic granulomatous disease, so the T cells may come from the graft donor. For the CDR3, the DNA is TGCAGTGCTAGAGGGAGACTGTCCTCCTACAATGAGCAGTTCTTC. Amino acids: CSARGRLSSYNEQFF.